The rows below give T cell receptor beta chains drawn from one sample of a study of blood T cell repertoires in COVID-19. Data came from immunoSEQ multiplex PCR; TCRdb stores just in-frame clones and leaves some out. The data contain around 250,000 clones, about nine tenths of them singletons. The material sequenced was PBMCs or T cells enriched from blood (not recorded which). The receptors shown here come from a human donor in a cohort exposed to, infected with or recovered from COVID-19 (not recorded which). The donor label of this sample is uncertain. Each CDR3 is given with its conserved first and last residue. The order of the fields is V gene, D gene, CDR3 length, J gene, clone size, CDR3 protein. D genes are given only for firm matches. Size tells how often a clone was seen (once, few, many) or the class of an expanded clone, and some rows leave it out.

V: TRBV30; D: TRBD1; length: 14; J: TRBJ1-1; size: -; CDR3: CAWSWTGRHTEAFF
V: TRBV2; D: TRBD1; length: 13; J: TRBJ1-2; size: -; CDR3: CASSAETGGGYTF
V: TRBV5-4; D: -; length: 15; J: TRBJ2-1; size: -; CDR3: CASSSDIVSYNEQFF
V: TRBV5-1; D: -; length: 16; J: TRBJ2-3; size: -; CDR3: CASSLGLGGAADTQYF
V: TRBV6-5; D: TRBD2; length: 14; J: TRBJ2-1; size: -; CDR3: CASSYYGGTNEQFF
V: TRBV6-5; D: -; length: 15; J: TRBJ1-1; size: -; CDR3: CASSQLRGVNTEAFF
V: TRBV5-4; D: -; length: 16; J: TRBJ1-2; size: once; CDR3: CASWEVQTPRSYGYTF
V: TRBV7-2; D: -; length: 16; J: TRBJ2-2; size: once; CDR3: CASSFFAGLWSGELFF
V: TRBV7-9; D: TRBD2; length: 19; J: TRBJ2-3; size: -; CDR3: CASSSTVAGADTSTDTQYF
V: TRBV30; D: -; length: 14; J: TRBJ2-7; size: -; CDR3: CAWSVRQVAYEQYF
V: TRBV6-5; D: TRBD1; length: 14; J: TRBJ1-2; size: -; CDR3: CASSWDSRSNGYTF
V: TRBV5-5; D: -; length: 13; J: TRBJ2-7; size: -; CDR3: CASSLTGSYEQYF
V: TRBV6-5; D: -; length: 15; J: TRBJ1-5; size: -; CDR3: CASRSDTYSNQPQHF
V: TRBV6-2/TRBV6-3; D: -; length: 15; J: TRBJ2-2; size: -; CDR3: CASSNRDIHTGELFF
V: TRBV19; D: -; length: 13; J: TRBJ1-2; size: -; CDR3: CASSKQGGYGYTF
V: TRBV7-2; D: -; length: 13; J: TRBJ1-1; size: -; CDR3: CASSLEPNTEAFF
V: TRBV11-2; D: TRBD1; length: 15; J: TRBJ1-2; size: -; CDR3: CASSAVTRQGYGYTF
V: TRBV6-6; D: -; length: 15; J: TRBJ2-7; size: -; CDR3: CASSYSMRGGYEQYF
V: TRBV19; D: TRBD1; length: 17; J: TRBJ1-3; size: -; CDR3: CASGQGARAFSGNTIYF
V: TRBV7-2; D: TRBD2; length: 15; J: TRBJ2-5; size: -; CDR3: CASSWLAGEGETQYF
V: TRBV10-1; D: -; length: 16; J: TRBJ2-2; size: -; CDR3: CASSLSVEPASGELFF
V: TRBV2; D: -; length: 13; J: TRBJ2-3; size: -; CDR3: CASSEVARETQYF
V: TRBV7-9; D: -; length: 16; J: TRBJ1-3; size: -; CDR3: CASSSREGVSGNTIYF
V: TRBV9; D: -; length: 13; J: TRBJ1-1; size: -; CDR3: CASSWGGDTEAFF
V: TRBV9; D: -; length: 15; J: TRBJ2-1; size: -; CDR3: CASSVGISRDNEQFF
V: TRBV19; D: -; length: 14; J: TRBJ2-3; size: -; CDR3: CASTRGLNLDTQYF
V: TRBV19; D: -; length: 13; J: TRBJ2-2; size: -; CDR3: CASSTDGTGELFF
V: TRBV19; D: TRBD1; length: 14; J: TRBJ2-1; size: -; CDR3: CASSRTQGWSEQFF
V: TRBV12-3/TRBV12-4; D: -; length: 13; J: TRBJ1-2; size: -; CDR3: CASSFQGSYGYTF
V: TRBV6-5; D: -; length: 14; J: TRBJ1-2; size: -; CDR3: CASSSRTELWGYTF
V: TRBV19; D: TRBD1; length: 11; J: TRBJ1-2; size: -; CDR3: CASTTGVGYTF
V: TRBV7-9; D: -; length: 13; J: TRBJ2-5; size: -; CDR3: CASMGHTQETQYF
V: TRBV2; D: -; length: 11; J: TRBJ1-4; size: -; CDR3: CASLSREKLFF
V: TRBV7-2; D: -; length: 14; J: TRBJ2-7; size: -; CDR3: CASGPDTNSYEQYF
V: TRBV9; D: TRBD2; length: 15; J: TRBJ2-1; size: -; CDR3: CASSVVGGGPGEQFF
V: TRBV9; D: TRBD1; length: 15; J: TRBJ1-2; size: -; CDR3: CASSVKGQGVSGYTF
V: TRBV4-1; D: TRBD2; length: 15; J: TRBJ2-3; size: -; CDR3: CASRDRGGATDTQYF
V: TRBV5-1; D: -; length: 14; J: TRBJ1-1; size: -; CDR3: CASGPTAMNTEAFF
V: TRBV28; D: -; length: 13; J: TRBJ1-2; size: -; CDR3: CASSLTGLPGYTF
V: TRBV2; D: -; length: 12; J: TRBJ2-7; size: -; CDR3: CASKALRDEQYF
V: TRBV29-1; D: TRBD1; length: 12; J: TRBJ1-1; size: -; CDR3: CSVGQGNTEAFF
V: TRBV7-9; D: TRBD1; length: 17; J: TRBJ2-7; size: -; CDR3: CASSYSPGTGIPYEQYF
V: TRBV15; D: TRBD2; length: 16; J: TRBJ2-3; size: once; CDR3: CATTKRTSGERDTQYF
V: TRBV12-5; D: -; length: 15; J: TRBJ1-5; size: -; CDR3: CASAPGTLGNQPQHF
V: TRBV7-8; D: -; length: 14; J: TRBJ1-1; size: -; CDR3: CASSSGQYNTEAFF
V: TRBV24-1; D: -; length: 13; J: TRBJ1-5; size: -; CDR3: CATSLGVNQPQHF
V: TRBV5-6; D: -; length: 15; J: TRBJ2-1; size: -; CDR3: CASSFRGAGYNEQFF
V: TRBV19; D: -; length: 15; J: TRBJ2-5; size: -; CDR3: CASSDWDSGEETQYF
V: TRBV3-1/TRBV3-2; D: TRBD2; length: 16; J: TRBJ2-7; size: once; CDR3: CASSQDPAGGRYEQYF
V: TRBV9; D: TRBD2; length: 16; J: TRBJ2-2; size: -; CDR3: CASSVTSGGNTGELFF
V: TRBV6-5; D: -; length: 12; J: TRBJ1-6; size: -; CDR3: CATAGSESPLHF
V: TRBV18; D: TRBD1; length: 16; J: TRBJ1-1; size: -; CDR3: CASSGKLQGLRTEAFF
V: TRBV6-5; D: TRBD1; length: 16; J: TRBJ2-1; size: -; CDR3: CASSYSPKGANNEQFF
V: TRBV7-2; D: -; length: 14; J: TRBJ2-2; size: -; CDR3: CASSPVSTTGELFF
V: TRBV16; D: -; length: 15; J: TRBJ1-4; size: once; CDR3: CASRTAVATNEKLFF
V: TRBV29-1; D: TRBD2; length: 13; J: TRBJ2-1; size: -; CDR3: CSSTAGGVDGQFF
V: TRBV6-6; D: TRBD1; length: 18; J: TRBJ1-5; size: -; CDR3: CASSPRTGTANSNQPQHF